This T cell receptor beta chain stems from a study of blood T cell repertoires in COVID-19. CDR1 MDHEN and CDR2 SYDVKM come from the germline V gene. The trim removed 6 bases at V and 5 bases at J, leaving 14 bases unmatched. The CDR3 contains 17 residues. Generated by immunoSEQ multiplex PCR, the TCRdb table keeps only in-frame clones and is missing some. Here the sample spans 210,000 or so clones, around 86% being singletons. The sequenced sample consisted of PBMCs or T cells enriched from blood (not recorded which). The chain carries TRBV28 and TRBJ2-2, with 8 bases identical to TRBD2. The source is a woman in her forties or fifties with acute COVID-19. The CDR3 loop is CASRTVGRTSKTGELFF. DNA of the CDR3: TGTGCCAGCAGGACCGTTGGTCGGACTAGCAAGACCGGGGAGCTGTTTTTT.